Listed below are T cell receptor beta chains from one sample, sequenced in a study of T cell repertoires in cytomegalovirus infection. TCRdb reprocessed the reads with MiXCR, giving one entry per CDR3 protein. Found here are fewer than 200,000 distinct CDR3 sequences, about a tenth of them singletons; the top ten hold about 4.6%. Sequencing was done on a sample of PBMCs. The receptors come from a human donor in good health (CMV status not recorded). Some clones in this sample may be carry-over from other donors' samples. The CDR3 runs from the conserved cysteine through the conserved F or W. The D gene is left open where the match is weak. The size of a clone is reported for some rows only, either as once, few or many, or as a class for expanded clones.

V gene	clone size	D gene	J gene	CDR3 DNA	CDR3 protein
TRBV10-1	-	-	TRBJ1-1	TGCGCCAGCAGTGGACAGAGGACTCATTTGAGGTCTTTCTTT	CASSGQRTHLRSFF
TRBV7-3	many	-	TRBJ2-7	TGTGCCAGCAGCCCTGGTGGCGGATCCTCCTACGAGCAGTACTTC	CASSPGGGSSYEQYF
TRBV6-4	many	TRBD1	TRBJ2-2	TGTGCCAGCAGTCAGGGGGCCGACACCGGGGAGCTGTTTTTT	CASSQGADTGELFF
TRBV15	-	-	TRBJ1-4	TGTGCCACCAGTAAACCGGGACCGGCAACTAATGAAAAACTGTTTTTT	CATSKPGPATNEKLFF
TRBV28	many	-	TRBJ1-1	TGTGCCAGCAGTTCCCTCGCCACACAGAACACTGAAGCTTTCTTT	CASSSLATQNTEAFF
TRBV25-1	many	TRBD1	TRBJ1-4	TGTGCCAGCAGTGAATGGGCAGGGGGCGAAAAACTGTTTTTT	CASSEWAGGEKLFF
TRBV11-2	many	TRBD2	TRBJ2-3	TGTGCCAGCAGGTCTAGTAGCGGGGGGCGCACAGATACGCAGTATTTT	CASRSSSGGRTDTQYF
TRBV7-4	once	-	TRBJ2-2	TGTGCCAGCAGCTTAGGGGCCGACACCGGGGAGCTGTTTTTT	CASSLGADTGELFF
TRBV7-2	many	TRBD2	TRBJ2-5	TGTGCCAGCAGCGTCGGTCCACTAGCGGGGGCCCCGGACACTGCAAAAGAGACCCAGTACTTC	CASSVGPLAGAPDTAKETQYF
TRBV7-2	medium-sized	TRBD1	TRBJ2-3	TGTGCCAGCAGGATTACAGGGGGCAAGGCAGATACGCAGTATTTT	CASRITGGKADTQYF
TRBV29-1	few	-	TRBJ2-3	TGCAGCGTTGAATGGCAACCTCTAGCAGGAGATACGCAGTATTTT	CSVEWQPLAGDTQYF
TRBV7-2	many	-	TRBJ1-3	TGTGCCAGCAGCTTAGATCGGACTTTCTCTGGAAACACCATATATTTT	CASSLDRTFSGNTIYF
TRBV2	-	TRBD2	TRBJ2-7	TGTGCCAGCAGCCGTCAGAGCGGGAGATGGGACGAGCAGTACTTC	CASSRQSGRWDEQYF
TRBV14	many	-	TRBJ1-1	TGTGCCAGCAGCCAAGGAGGTTTAGCTTTCTTT	CASSQGGLAFF
TRBV19	many	TRBD2	TRBJ2-1	TGTGCCAGTAGTATACTGCGGACTAGCGGGATGCATGAGCAGTTCTTC	CASSILRTSGMHEQFF
TRBV5-1	-	-	TRBJ1-2	TGCGCCAGCAGCTTGGAGAGAGACAGGATCTATGGCTACACCTTC	CASSLERDRIYGYTF
TRBV2	few	TRBD1	TRBJ1-2	TGTGCCAGTACCCATGAGGGACAGGCCCAACTTGACTATGGCTACACCTTC	CASTHEGQAQLDYGYTF
TRBV5-1	-	TRBD2	TRBJ2-1	TGCGCCAGCAGCTCGGGGGGGGCAAACAATGAGCAGTTCTTC	CASSSGGANNEQFF
TRBV7-2	few	-	TRBJ2-3	TGTGCCAGCAGCTGGGGCGATACGCAGTATTTT	CASSWGDTQYF
TRBV27	-	-	TRBJ2-7	TGTGCCAGCAGTCGGGGCCAATACGAGCAGTACTTC	CASSRGQYEQYF
TRBV19	many	TRBD2	TRBJ2-1	TGTGCCAGTAGTATCTACAGCGGGGGCCACAATGAGCAGTTCTTC	CASSIYSGGHNEQFF
TRBV15	many	-	TRBJ1-1	TGTGCCACCAGCAGGGTAGCCACGATGAACACTGAAGCTTTCTTT	CATSRVATMNTEAFF
TRBV3-1	-	-	TRBJ2-5	TGTGCCAGCAGCCGGATAGGACCATCGGAGACCCAGTACTTC	CASSRIGPSETQYF
TRBV7-2	many	TRBD1	TRBJ1-4	TGTGCCAGCAGCTTGGACAGGGGTAATGAAAAACTGTTTTTT	CASSLDRGNEKLFF
TRBV7-2	many	-	TRBJ2-1	TGTGCCAGCAGCTTAGAGGGGGCGGGAGTCTCCTACAATGAGCAGTTCTTC	CASSLEGAGVSYNEQFF
TRBV5-1	-	TRBD2	TRBJ2-1	TGCGCCAGCAGCTTGGTCGGCGGGGGGGCCCACAATGAGCAGTTCTTC	CASSLVGGGAHNEQFF
TRBV7-6	many	-	TRBJ1-2	TGTGCCAGCAGCTTAGAGGCTGGTACCCGCATGGGCTACACCTTC	CASSLEAGTRMGYTF
TRBV28	many	-	TRBJ2-7	TGTGCCAGCTATCCCTCGGGTTTAATTCTCGAGCAGTACTTC	CASYPSGLILEQYF
TRBV7-6	many	-	TRBJ1-4	TGTGCCAGCAGCTTTCTAGGGGAAGCGACTAATGAAAAACTGTTTTTT	CASSFLGEATNEKLFF
TRBV7-2	many	-	TRBJ2-4	TGTGCCAGCAGCTTAATGCTGGGAGCCAAAAACATTCAGTACTTC	CASSLMLGAKNIQYF
TRBV7-2	-	TRBD1	TRBJ1-2	TGTGCCAGCAGCCCCCATATGGGACAGGGGGGGGACTATGGCTACACCTTC	CASSPHMGQGGDYGYTF
TRBV7-2	many	TRBD1	TRBJ1-2	TGTGCCAGCAGCTACATCCCCTTAACTAAGGGACAGCCGATAGCTAACTATGGCTACACCTTC	CASSYIPLTKGQPIANYGYTF
TRBV20-1	few	TRBD2	TRBJ2-7	TGCAGTGCTAAGGGACTAGCGGGAAGGAGCTCCTACGAGCAGTACTTC	CSAKGLAGRSSYEQYF
TRBV7-2	medium-sized	-	TRBJ2-7	TGTGCCAGCAGCTACAGTACGTCCTACGAGCAGTACTTC	CASSYSTSYEQYF
TRBV11-2	many	-	TRBJ1-1	TGTGCCAGCAGCTTAGGGTTGAGCACTGAAGCTTTCTTT	CASSLGLSTEAFF
TRBV11-2	many	-	TRBJ2-1	TGTGCCAGCAGCTTAGCGGGCGAACACCTGTATAATGAGCAGTTCTTC	CASSLAGEHLYNEQFF
TRBV5-4	many	TRBD1	TRBJ2-7	TGTGCCAGCAGCTGGGGGACAGGGGGCACCTACGAGCAGTACTTC	CASSWGTGGTYEQYF
TRBV20-1	-	-	TRBJ1-2	TGCAGTGCTAGAGATAAGGAAAGCTATGGCTACACCTTC	CSARDKESYGYTF
TRBV20-1	many	-	TRBJ1-1	TGCAGTGCTAGAGATAGGGGGGGTCTGGGCACTGAAGCTTTCTTT	CSARDRGGLGTEAFF
TRBV6-2/TRBV6-3	many	-	TRBJ2-2	TGTGCCAGCAACCGAGGGACCCAGTTGAACACCGGGGAGCTGTTTTTT	CASNRGTQLNTGELFF
TRBV6-6	-	-	TRBJ1-1	TGTGCCAGCAGTTACAAGGAAACGAACACTGAAGCTTTCTTT	CASSYKETNTEAFF
TRBV7-2	many	-	TRBJ2-5	TGTGCCAGCAACCAGTTGGGGTTGCAAGAGACCCAGTACTTC	CASNQLGLQETQYF
TRBV5-6	many	TRBD1	TRBJ1-6	TGTGCCAGCAGCCACGGACAGGGGAATTCACCCCTCCACTTT	CASSHGQGNSPLHF
TRBV19	-	TRBD2	TRBJ2-6	TGTGCCAGTAGTACCTTTAGCGGGAAGACGTCTGGGGCCAACGTCCTGACTTTC	CASSTFSGKTSGANVLTF
TRBV14	few	TRBD2	TRBJ2-7	TGTGCCAGCAGCCAATGGGGCGGGAGGCGAAACTTCTACGAGCAGTACTTC	CASSQWGGRRNFYEQYF
TRBV6-2/TRBV6-3	many	TRBD1	TRBJ2-6	TGTGCCAGCCGAAACCCCGGGACAGGGGTTGGCCTGACTTTC	CASRNPGTGVGLTF
TRBV29-1	many	TRBD1	TRBJ1-1	TGCAGCGTTGAAGAAGGGACAGGGTTTAACACTGAAGCTTTCTTT	CSVEEGTGFNTEAFF
TRBV29-1	many	-	TRBJ1-2	TGCAGCGTAGAGCCCCGCTGGGAAGGCTACACCTTC	CSVEPRWEGYTF
TRBV6-5	few	-	TRBJ2-7	TGTGCCAGCAGTTACACGGAGGACAGTTCCTACGAGCAGTACTTC	CASSYTEDSSYEQYF